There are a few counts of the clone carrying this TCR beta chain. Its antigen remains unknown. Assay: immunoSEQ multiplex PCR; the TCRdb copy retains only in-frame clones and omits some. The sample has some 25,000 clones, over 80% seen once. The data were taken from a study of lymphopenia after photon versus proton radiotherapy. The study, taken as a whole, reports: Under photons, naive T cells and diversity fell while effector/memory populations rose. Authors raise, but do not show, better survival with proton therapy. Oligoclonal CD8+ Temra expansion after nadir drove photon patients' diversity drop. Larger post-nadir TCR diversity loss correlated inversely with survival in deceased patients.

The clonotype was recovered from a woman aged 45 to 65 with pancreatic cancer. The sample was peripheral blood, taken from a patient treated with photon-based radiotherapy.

The CDR3 loop reads CASSKTQLSYEQYF. The CDR3 nucleotides read TGTGCCAGCAGCAAGACACAGCTCTCCTACGAGCAGTACTTC. J is TRBJ2-7 and V is TRBV21-1; TRBD1 is the table's D call, not checked against the DNA. TRBV21-1 is classified as a pseudogene. The CDR3 contains 14 residues.